This T cell receptor beta chain was observed in a study of shared clonotypes between healthy human individuals. For the study at large: CD4 naive cells filled three plates per donor, CD4 memory three, CD8 naive two and CD8 memory one.

Findings and caveats of the study: The authors expected sequencing depth to affect clonotype sharing among donors.

In regard to this clone: What it recognizes is unknown.

CD45RO-negative, CCR7-positively selected cells formed the naive CD8 fraction, excluding terminally differentiated effector memory CD45RA+ cells. The protocol was immunoSEQ multiplex PCR, while the TCRdb copy is restricted to in-frame clones and leaves out a portion. Of 600,000 or so clones listed, approximately 96% are singletons. CDR3 size: 16 residues. The ends were cut back, 3 bases at V and 0 bases at J, with 11 bases in the middle. Germline V gives CDR1 MGHDK, CDR2 SYGVNS. This receptor was taken from a woman in her 30s in good health. What was sequenced was naive CD8+ T cells sorted from blood. The rearrangement uses TRBV25-1 and TRBJ2-2, with a possible D match to TRBD1 (5 bases). The CDR3, as DNA: TGTGCCAGCAGTGAGCAGACAGACGCGAACACCGGGGAGCTGTTTTTT. It encodes CASSEQTDANTGELFF.